These 23 T cell receptor beta chains were all obtained from the same sample, sequenced in a study of cytomegalovirus exposure and HLA in healthy donors. The assay was immunoSEQ multiplex PCR, and TCRdb's table has in-frame clones only and misses some. The sample includes roughly 52,000 clones, around nine tenths seen only once; the top ten take approximately 3%. The sequencing sample was made of PBMCs. The receptors derive from a young man in good health and CMV-seronegative.

This rearrangement joins TRBV5-1 to TRBJ1-1, with D maybe TRBD1 (5 bases). Germline assignment: CDR1 SGHRS and CDR2 YFSETQ. The germline V and J ends were trimmed by 3 bases and 7 bases, with 10 bases remaining between them. This CDR3 comprises 12 residues. The CDR3 DNA reads as TGCGCCAGCAGCTATGCTCAGGGTGAAGCTTTCTTT. Protein sequence: CASSYAQGEAFF.

V usage is TRBV19 and J usage is TRBJ2-1, with D maybe TRBD2 (6 bases). Deletions cut 5 bases from V and 7 bases from J, with 15 bases between. CDR3 length: 14 amino acids. Germline CDR1 and CDR2: LNHDA and SQIVND (reference sequence). CDR3 protein: CASSPTSTTNEQFF. In nucleotides, the CDR3 is TGTGCCAGTAGTCCAACTAGCACCACGAATGAGCAGTTCTTC.

The CDR3 protein is CASSLAWTGGDEQYF. The CDR3 DNA sequence: TGTGCCAGCAGTTTGGCCTGGACAGGGGGTGACGAGCAGTACTTC. The rearrangement links TRBV28 to TRBJ2-7; TRBD1 agrees at 10 bases. The CDR3 is made up of 15 amino acids. Germline V gene sequence: CDR1 MDHEN, CDR2 SYDVKM. Trimming at V came to 3 bases and at J to 5 bases, leaving 7 bases not matched to a gene.

The chain joins TRBV11-2 to TRBJ1-5; TRBD1 matches at 10 bases. The CDR3 extends over 15 amino acids. Germline CDR1 reads SGHAT; CDR2 reads FQNNGV. The trim removed 5 bases at V and 2 bases at J, leaving 3 bases unmatched. This CDR3 is CASSRGTGGNQPQHF. The CDR3 bases are TGTGCCAGCAGCCGCGGGACAGGGGGCAATCAGCCCCAGCATTTT.

This sequence joins TRBV28 and TRBJ2-2; possibly TRBD2 for D (6 bases). This CDR3 comprises 14 residues. From germline, CDR1 is MDHEN and CDR2 SYDVKM. Trimming took off 8 bases at V and 3 bases at J, with 13 bases between the two ends. The CDR3, as DNA: TGTGCCAGCTCAGGGAGGATGGACACCGGGGAGCTGTTTTTT. This codes for CASSGRMDTGELFF.

The rearrangement joins TRBV2 to TRBJ1-1, with D tentatively TRBD1 (6 bases). V was shortened by 6 bases and J by 1 base, with 12 bases between the two germline ends. Germline-derived CDR1 and CDR2 are SNHLY and FYNNEI. The CDR3 is made up of 14 amino acids. The CDR3 spells CASRDFRGNTEAFF. CDR3 DNA sequence: TGTGCCAGCAGGGACTTCAGGGGGAACACTGAAGCTTTCTTT.

The chain uses TRBV5-1 and TRBJ2-7; 9 nucleotides line up with TRBD1. V trimming: 4 bases; J trimming: 5 bases; junction bases outside the gene matches: 7. The CDR3 is 14 amino acids. CDR1 SGHRS and CDR2 YFSETQ come from the germline V gene. The CDR3 loop is CASSPPGQGNEQYF. The CDR3 DNA reads as TGCGCCAGCAGCCCTCCGGGACAGGGCAACGAGCAGTACTTC.

V gene TRBV6-5 combines with J gene TRBJ2-1; 10 positions agree with TRBD2. The CDR3 is 15 residues long. With V trimmed by 5 bases and J by 2 bases, 3 bases remained unmatched. CDR1 is MNHEY, CDR2 SVGAGI, per germline. The CDR3 nucleotides are TGTGCCAGCAGTCGCCTAGCGGGAGCCTACAATGAGCAGTTCTTC. This codes for CASSRLAGAYNEQFF.

The rearrangement links TRBV6-5 to TRBJ2-5, with D unclear. Looked up from germline, CDR1 is MNHEY and CDR2 is SVGAGI. The V gene lost 0 bases and the J gene lost 5 bases, with 7 bases spanning the gap. This CDR3 has 13 residues. The CDR3 nucleotides are TGTGCCAGCAGTTACTCTGTCCGGGAGACCCAGTACTTC. It specifies CASSYSVRETQYF.

This clone was observed once. The chain joins TRBV5-1 to TRBJ2-7; 11 nucleotides line up with TRBD2. Trimming at V came to 4 bases and at J to 2 bases, leaving 11 bases not matched to a gene. CDR1 and CDR2 from the germline V gene are SGHRS and YFSETQ. The CDR3 is 17 amino acids. This CDR3 reads CASSTITPGLAAYEQYF. CDR3 DNA sequence: TGCGCCAGCAGCACCATTACTCCGGGACTAGCGGCCTACGAGCAGTACTTC.

V usage is TRBV6-1 and J usage is TRBJ1-5; TRBD1 matches 9 bases. Per the germline V gene, CDR1 is MNHNS and CDR2 is SASEGT. The CDR3 is 13 amino acids. Trimming removed 4 bases from V and 7 bases from J; junction bases left unmatched: 2. The CDR3 is CASSGDREQPQHF. In DNA form, the CDR3 reads TGTGCCAGCAGTGGGGACAGGGAACAGCCCCAGCATTTT.

This chain links TRBV5-1 with TRBJ2-1; TRBD2 matches 9 bases. J gave up 2 bases and V 4 bases, and 7 bases lay outside the gene matches. The CDR3 loop spans 16 amino acids. Germline CDR1 and CDR2: SGHRS and YFSETQ. DNA for the CDR3: TGCGCCAGCAGCCCGACTAGCGGAGTTCCCTACAATGAGCAGTTCTTC. Translated, it gives CASSPTSGVPYNEQFF.

The rearrangement uses TRBV29-1 and TRBJ2-1, with 7 nucleotides matching TRBD2. J gave up 4 bases and V 6 bases, and 6 bases lay outside the gene matches. The CDR3 runs 13 residues. Looked up from germline, CDR1 is SQVTM and CDR2 is ANQGSEA. This chain's CDR3 is CSVLAEAYNEQFF. The CDR3 DNA reads as TGCAGCGTCCTAGCGGAGGCTTACAATGAGCAGTTCTTC.

This chain connects TRBV30 to TRBJ2-7; D might be TRBD2 (6 bases). Per germline, CDR1 GTSNPN and CDR2 SVGIG (reference sequence). This CDR3 has 15 amino acids. V was trimmed by 6 bases and J by 4 bases, leaving 22 bases between them. CDR3 bases: TGTGCCTGCCCCCGGCCTGGGACTGGCATGTACGAGCAGTACTTC. Translation: CACPRPGTGMYEQYF.

V and J are TRBV13 and TRBJ1-1; no clear D. The germline CDR1 and CDR2 sequences are PRHDT and FYEKMQ (reference sequence). CDR3 size: 11 residues. Trimming cost V 7 bases and J 8 bases, with 11 bases left between them. The CDR3 spells CASTHGGEAFF. The DNA of the CDR3 is TGTGCCAGCACCCACGGAGGGGAAGCTTTCTTT.

The rearrangement links TRBV5-5 to TRBJ2-7, with TRBD2 matching over 7 bases. V was pared by 4 bases and J by 5 bases, with 15 bases of the junction left unmatched. The CDR3 is made up of 16 amino acids. Germline lookup yields CDR1 SGHKS and CDR2 YYEKEE (reference sequence). This chain's CDR3 is CASSSIAWGGLNEQYF. The CDR3 DNA sequence: TGTGCCAGCAGCAGTATAGCGTGGGGAGGGTTGAACGAGCAGTACTTC.

The V and J genes are TRBV6-5 and TRBJ2-6, with D unresolved. This CDR3 contains 15 residues. Looked up from germline, CDR1 is MNHEY and CDR2 is SVGAGI. V was pared by 6 bases and J by 0 bases, with 9 bases between. In DNA, the CDR3 is TGTGCCAGCAGGCCAGTAGCCTCTGGGGCCAACGTCCTGACTTTC. This sequence encodes CASRPVASGANVLTF.

In this sample, this clone turned up once. This chain joins TRBV29-1 and TRBJ2-6; 9 bases align to TRBD1. Per germline, CDR1 SQVTM and CDR2 ANQGSEA. V lost 4 bases and J lost 0; bases outside the gene matches: 1. The CDR3 is made up of 15 amino acids. For the CDR3, the DNA is TGCAGCGTTGGACAGGGGGTCTCTGGGGCCAACGTCCTGACTTTC. Translated: CSVGQGVSGANVLTF.

J is TRBJ2-1 and V is TRBV5-1; 7 nucleotides match TRBD2. This CDR3 has 14 amino acids. Germline V lookup: CDR1 SGHRS, CDR2 YFSETQ. V dropped 6 bases and J dropped 5; count of bases not matched to a gene: 8. This chain's CDR3 is CASTGREFNNEQFF. The DNA of the CDR3 is TGCGCCAGCACGGGGCGGGAGTTTAACAATGAGCAGTTCTTC.

For the CDR3, the DNA is TGTGCCAGCAGTTCCCCCACTAGCGGTTACTACGAGCAGTACTTC. Its protein product is CASSSPTSGYYEQYF. The chain employs TRBV27 and TRBJ2-7; 8 bases map to TRBD2. V lost 4 bases to trimming and J lost 3 bases; unmatched junction nucleotides: 8. CDR1 and CDR2 from the germline V gene are MNHEY and SMNVEV (reference sequence). The CDR3 covers 15 residues.

The rearrangement uses TRBV2 and TRBJ2-4, with D perhaps matching TRBD1 (6 bases). Germline CDR1 SNHLY, CDR2 FYNNEI. CDR3 length: 17 amino acids. Trimming took 7 bases from V and 0 from J, leaving 19 bases between them. The chain's CDR3 is CASNPTTGRIAKNIQYF. CDR3 sequence (DNA): TGTGCCAGCAACCCTACGACAGGAAGGATAGCCAAAAACATTCAGTACTTC.

The genes are TRBV5-4 and TRBJ2-1, with a tentative D call TRBD2 (6 bases). With 4 bases removed from V and 0 bases from J, the gap between germline ends came to 11 bases. CDR1 and CDR2 (germline): SGHNT, YYREEE (reference sequence). The CDR3 length is 15 residues. The CDR3 nucleotides read TGTGCCAGCAGCCCGGGGACTGGCTCCTACAATGAGCAGTTCTTC. Translated, it gives CASSPGTGSYNEQFF.

The V and J genes are TRBV5-4 and TRBJ2-1; 8 bases are a match to TRBD2. Germline V gene sequence: CDR1 SGHNT, CDR2 YYREEE (reference sequence). V lost 4 bases to trimming and J lost 4 bases; unmatched junction nucleotides: 10. The CDR3 has 16 residues. CDR3 residues: CASSVTSGGTYNEQFF. The CDR3 DNA reads TGTGCCAGCAGCGTAACTAGCGGCGGGACGTACAATGAGCAGTTCTTC.